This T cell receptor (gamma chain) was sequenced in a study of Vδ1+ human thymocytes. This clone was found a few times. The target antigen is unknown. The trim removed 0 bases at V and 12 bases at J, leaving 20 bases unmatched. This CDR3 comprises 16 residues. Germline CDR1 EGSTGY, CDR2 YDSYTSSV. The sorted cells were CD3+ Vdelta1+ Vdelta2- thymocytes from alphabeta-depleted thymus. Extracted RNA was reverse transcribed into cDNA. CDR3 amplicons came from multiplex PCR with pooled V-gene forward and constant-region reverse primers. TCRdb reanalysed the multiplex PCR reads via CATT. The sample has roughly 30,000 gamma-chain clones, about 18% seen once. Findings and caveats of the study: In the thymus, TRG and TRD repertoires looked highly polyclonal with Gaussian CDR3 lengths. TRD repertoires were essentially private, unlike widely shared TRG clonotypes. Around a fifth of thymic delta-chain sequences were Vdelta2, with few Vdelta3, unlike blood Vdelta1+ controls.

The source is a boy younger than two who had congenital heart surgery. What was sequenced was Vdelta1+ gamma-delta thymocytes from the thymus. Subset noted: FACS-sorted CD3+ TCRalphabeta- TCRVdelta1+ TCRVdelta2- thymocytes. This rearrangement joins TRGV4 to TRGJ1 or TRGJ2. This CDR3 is CATWDGQMWLKERKLF. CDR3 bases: TGTGCCACCTGGGATGGGCAGATGTGGTTGAAGGAGCGGAAACTCTTT.